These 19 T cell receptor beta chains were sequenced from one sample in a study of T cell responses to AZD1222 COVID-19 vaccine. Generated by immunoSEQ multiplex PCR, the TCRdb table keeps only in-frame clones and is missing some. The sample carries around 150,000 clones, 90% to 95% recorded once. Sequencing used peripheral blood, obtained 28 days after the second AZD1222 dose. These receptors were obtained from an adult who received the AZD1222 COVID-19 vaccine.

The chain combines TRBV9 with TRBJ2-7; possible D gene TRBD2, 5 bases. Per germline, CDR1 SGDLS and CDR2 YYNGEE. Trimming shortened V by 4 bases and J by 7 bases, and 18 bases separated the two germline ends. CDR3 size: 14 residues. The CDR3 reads CASSIEGDGKEQYF. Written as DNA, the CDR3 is TGTGCCAGCAGCATTGAGGGAGATGGGAAAGAGCAGTACTTC.

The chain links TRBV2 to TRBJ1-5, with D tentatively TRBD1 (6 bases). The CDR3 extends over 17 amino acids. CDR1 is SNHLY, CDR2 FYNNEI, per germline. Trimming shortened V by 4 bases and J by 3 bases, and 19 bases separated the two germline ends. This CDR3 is CASSGASQGFDNQPQHF. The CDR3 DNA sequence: TGTGCCAGCAGTGGGGCCTCACAGGGTTTTGACAATCAGCCCCAGCATTTT.

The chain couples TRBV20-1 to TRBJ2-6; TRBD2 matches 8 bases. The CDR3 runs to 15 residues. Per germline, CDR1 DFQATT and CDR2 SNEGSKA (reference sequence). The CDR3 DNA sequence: TGCACTGCCAGTCCAGCGGGAGCCGGGGCCAACGTCCTGACTTTC. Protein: CTASPAGAGANVLTF.

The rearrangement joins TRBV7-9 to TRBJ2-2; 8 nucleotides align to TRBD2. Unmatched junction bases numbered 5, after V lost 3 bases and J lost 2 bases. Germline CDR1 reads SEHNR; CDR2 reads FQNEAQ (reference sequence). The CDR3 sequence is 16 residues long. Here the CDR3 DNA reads TGTGCCAGCAGCTTGAGACTAGCGATTAACACCGGGGAGCTGTTTTTT. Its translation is CASSLRLAINTGELFF.

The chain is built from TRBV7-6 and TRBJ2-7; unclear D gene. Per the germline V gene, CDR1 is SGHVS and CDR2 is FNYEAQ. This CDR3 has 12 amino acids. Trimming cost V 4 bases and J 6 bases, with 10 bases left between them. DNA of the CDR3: TGTGCCAGCAGCTCCCATAGAGGCGAGCAGTACTTC. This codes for CASSSHRGEQYF. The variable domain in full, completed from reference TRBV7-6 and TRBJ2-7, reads GAGVSQSPRYKVTKRGQDVALRCDPISGHVSLYWYRQALGQGPEFLTYFNYEAQQDKSGLPNDRFSAERPEGSISTLTIQRTEQRDSAMYRCASSSHRGEQYFGPGTRLTVT.

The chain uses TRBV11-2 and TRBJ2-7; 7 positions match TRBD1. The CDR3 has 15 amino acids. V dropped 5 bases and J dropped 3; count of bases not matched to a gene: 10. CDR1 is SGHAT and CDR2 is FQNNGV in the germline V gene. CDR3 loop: CASSTSDRKIYEQYF. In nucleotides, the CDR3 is TGTGCCAGCAGCACCTCGGACAGGAAGATCTACGAGCAGTACTTC.

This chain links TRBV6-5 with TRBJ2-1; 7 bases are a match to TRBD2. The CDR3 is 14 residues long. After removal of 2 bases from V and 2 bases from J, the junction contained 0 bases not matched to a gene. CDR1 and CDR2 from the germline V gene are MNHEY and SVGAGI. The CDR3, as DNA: TGTGCCAGCAGTTACGGGAGGGCCTACAATGAGCAGTTCTTC. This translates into CASSYGRAYNEQFF.

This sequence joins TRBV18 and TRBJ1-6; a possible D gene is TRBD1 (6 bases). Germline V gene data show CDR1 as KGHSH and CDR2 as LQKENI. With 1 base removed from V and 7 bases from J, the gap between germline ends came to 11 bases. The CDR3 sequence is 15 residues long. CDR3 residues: CASSPQRGGNSPLHF. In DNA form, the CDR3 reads TGTGCCAGCTCACCACAAAGGGGGGGCAATTCACCCCTCCACTTT. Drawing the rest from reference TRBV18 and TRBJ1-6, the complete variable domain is NAGVMQNPRHLVRRRGQEARLRCSPMKGHSHVYWYRQLPEEGLKFMVYLQKENIIDESGMPKERFSAEFPKEGPSILRIQQVVRGDSAAYFCASSPQRGGNSPLHFGNGTRLTVT.

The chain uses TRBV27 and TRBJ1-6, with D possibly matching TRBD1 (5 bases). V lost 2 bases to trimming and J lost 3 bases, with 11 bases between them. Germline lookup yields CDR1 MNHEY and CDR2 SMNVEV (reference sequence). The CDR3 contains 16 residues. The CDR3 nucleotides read TGTGCCAGCAGTTTAACGGGGGAGGGCTATAATTCACCCCTCCACTTT. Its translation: CASSLTGEGYNSPLHF.

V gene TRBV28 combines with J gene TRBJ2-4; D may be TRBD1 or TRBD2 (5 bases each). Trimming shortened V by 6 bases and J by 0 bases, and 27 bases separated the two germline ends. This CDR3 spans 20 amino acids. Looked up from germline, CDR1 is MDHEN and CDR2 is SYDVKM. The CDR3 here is CASSPRGRGGGVLAKNIQYF. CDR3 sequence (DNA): TGTGCCAGCAGCCCTCGGGGACGAGGTGGGGGTGTTCTAGCCAAAAACATTCAGTACTTC. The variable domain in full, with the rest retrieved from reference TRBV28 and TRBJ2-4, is DVKVTQSSRYLVKRTGEKVFLECVQDMDHENMFWYRQDPGLGLRLIYFSYDVKMKEKGDIPEGYSVSREKKERFSLILESASTNQTSMYLCASSPRGRGGGVLAKNIQYFGAGTRLSVL.

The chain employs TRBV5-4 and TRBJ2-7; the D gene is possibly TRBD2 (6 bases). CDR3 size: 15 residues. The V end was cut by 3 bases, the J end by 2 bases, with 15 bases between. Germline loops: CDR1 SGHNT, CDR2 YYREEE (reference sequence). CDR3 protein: CASSSQTRTAYEQYF. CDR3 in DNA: TGTGCCAGCAGCTCTCAGACTAGAACGGCCTACGAGCAGTACTTC.

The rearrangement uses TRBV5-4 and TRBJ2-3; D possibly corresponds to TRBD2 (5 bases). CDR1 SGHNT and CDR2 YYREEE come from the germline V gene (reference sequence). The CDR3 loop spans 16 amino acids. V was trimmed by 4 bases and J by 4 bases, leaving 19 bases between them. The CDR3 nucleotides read TGTGCCAGCAGCAGAACCGGGATCCAAGCATCAGATACGCAGTATTTT. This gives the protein CASSRTGIQASDTQYF.

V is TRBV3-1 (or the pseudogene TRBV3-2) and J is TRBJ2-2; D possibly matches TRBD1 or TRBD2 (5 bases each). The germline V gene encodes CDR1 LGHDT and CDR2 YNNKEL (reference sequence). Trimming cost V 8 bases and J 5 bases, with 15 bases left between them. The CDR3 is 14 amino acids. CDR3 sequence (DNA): TGTGCCAGCGGGCCCGGGACGAGGACCGGGGAGCTGTTTTTT. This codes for CASGPGTRTGELFF.

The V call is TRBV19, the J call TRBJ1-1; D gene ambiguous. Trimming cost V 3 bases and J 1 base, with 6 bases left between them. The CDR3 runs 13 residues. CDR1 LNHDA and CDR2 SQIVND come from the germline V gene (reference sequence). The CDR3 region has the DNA TGTGCCAGTAGTATGGGAGGGAACACTGAAGCTTTCTTT. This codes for CASSMGGNTEAFF.

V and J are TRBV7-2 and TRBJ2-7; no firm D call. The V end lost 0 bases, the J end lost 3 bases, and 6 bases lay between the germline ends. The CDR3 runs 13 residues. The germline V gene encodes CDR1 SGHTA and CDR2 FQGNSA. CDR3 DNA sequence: TGTGCCAGCAGCTTAGCGACTTACTACGAGCAGTACTTC. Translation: CASSLATYYEQYF.

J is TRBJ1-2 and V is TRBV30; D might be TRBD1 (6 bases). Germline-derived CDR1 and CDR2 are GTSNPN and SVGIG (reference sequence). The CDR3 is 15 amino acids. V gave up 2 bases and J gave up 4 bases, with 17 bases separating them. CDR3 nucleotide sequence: TGTGCCTGGAGTATTATACGCAGGGGATTCTATGGCTACACCTTC. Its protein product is CAWSIIRRGFYGYTF.

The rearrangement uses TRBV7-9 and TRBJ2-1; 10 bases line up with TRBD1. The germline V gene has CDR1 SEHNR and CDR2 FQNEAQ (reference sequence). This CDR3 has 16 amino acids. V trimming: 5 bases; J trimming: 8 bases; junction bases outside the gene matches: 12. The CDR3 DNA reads TGTGCCAGCAGCACCCGACAGGGGGCGAAGGAATATGAGCAGTTCTTC. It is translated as CASSTRQGAKEYEQFF.

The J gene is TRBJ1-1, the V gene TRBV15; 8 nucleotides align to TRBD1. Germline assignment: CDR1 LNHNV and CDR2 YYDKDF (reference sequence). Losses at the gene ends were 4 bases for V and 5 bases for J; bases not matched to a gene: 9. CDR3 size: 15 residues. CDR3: CATSTKQGALTEAFF. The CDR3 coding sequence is TGTGCCACCAGCACCAAGCAGGGGGCGCTTACTGAAGCTTTCTTT. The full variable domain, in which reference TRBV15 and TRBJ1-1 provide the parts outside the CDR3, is DAMVIQNPRYQVTQFGKPVTLSCSQTLNHNVMYWYQQKSSQAPKLLFHYYDKDFNNEADTPDNFQSRRPNTSFCFLDIRSPGLGDTAMYLCATSTKQGALTEAFFGQGTRLTVV.

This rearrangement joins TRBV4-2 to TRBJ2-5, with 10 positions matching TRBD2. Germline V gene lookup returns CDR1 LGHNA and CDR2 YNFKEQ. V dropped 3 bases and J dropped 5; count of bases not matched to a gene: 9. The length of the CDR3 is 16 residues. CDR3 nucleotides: TGTGCCAGCAGCCAGGACCCCGCAGCGGGAGGGGAGACCCAGTACTTC. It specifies CASSQDPAAGGETQYF.